The next 29 T cell receptor beta chains were all read from a single sample in a study of T cells in tuberculosis. The repertoire was sequenced with immunoSEQ multiplex PCR; TCRdb's copy has only in-frame clones and lacks some. The table records approximately 30,000 clones, 95% to 97% of them present only once. Sample: PBMCs. All receptors come from a donor aged 10-35 years with latent tuberculosis or without tuberculosis infection.

The rearrangement joins TRBV28 to TRBJ2-3, with TRBD2 matching over 11 bases. Germline V gene sequence: CDR1 MDHEN, CDR2 SYDVKM. The trim removed 4 bases at V and 2 bases at J, leaving 8 bases unmatched. The CDR3 sequence is 17 residues long. CDR3 coding DNA: TGTGCCAGCAGTTCGGAGGGACTAGCGGAGTACACAGATACGCAGTATTTT. Translating gives CASSSEGLAEYTDTQYF.

V is TRBV18 and J is TRBJ2-7, with 9 bases identical to TRBD2. V lost 3 bases, J lost 4 bases, and 4 bases stayed unmatched. CDR3 length equals 14 residues. The germline V gene encodes CDR1 KGHSH and CDR2 LQKENI. DNA of the CDR3: TGTGCCAGCTCACCGCGGGGGGGCGGGTACGAGCAGTACTTC. Protein sequence: CASSPRGGGYEQYF. Full variable domain (rest looked up from reference TRBV18 and TRBJ2-7): NAGVMQNPRHLVRRRGQEARLRCSPMKGHSHVYWYRQLPEEGLKFMVYLQKENIIDESGMPKERFSAEFPKEGPSILRIQQVVRGDSAAYFCASSPRGGGYEQYFGPGTRLTVT.

This clone was detected once. The gene calls are TRBV9 and TRBJ2-3; D is ambiguous. The CDR3 runs 16 residues. With 0 bases removed from V and 0 bases from J, the gap between germline ends came to 11 bases. Germline lookup yields CDR1 SGDLS and CDR2 YYNGEE. This CDR3 is CASSVVGGTSTDTQYF. CDR3 DNA: TGTGCCAGCAGCGTAGTTGGCGGAACTAGCACAGATACGCAGTATTTT.

This clone was seen once. The rearrangement joins TRBV7-2 to TRBJ2-7, with D possibly matching TRBD2 (6 bases). The CDR3 runs 15 residues. V was shortened by 5 bases and J by 4 bases, with 18 bases between the two germline ends. Germline V gene sequence: CDR1 SGHTA, CDR2 FQGNSA. The CDR3 DNA reads TGTGCCAGCAGCACGGGACTTCCCTCCCGTTACGAGCAGTACTTC. This gives the protein CASSTGLPSRYEQYF.

The chain couples TRBV4-1 to TRBJ1-1; D is undetermined. Per germline, CDR1 MGHRA and CDR2 YSYEKL. The CDR3 extends over 14 amino acids. V was cut by 6 bases and J by 2 bases, with 13 bases left in between. The CDR3 nucleotides are TGCGCCAGCAGAGGGCGGGTCCTCAACACTGAAGCTTTCTTT. The encoded protein is CASRGRVLNTEAFF.

This clone was observed a single time. V usage is TRBV6-1 and J usage is TRBJ2-5; TRBD1 is a possible D gene (7 bases). CDR3 length equals 16 residues. Germline lookup yields CDR1 MNHNS and CDR2 SASEGT. The V end was cut by 4 bases, the J end by 5 bases, with 20 bases between. The CDR3 sequence: CASSGRFAGGLETQYF. DNA of the CDR3: TGTGCCAGCAGTGGTCGATTCGCAGGGGGACTTGAGACCCAGTACTTC.

The chain joins TRBV7-3 to TRBJ2-5; 11 bases line up with TRBD1. This CDR3 has 15 amino acids. With V trimmed by 3 bases and J by 2 bases, 2 bases remained unmatched. The germline CDR1 and CDR2 sequences are SGHTA and FQGTGA. The CDR3 loop reads CASSLGQGGQETQYF. The CDR3 region has the DNA TGTGCCAGCAGCTTGGGACAGGGGGGGCAAGAGACCCAGTACTTC.

Only one count was recorded for this clone. The chain is built from TRBV28 and TRBJ2-7, with a possible D match to TRBD2 (5 bases). With 6 bases removed from V and 2 bases from J, the gap between germline ends came to 11 bases. The CDR3 consists of 13 residues. The V gene's germline CDR1 is MDHEN and CDR2 SYDVKM. CDR3 loop: CASSRGRAYEQYF. The DNA of the CDR3 is TGTGCCAGCAGCCGGGGTCGGGCCTACGAGCAGTACTTC.

The chain carries TRBV6-5 and TRBJ1-2; 9 nucleotides match TRBD1. With V trimmed by 4 bases and J by 4 bases, 10 bases remained unmatched. Germline assignment: CDR1 MNHEY and CDR2 SVGAGI. The CDR3 extends over 16 amino acids. The CDR3: CASSFIWGQGAYGYTF. The DNA for the CDR3 is TGTGCCAGCAGTTTCATATGGGGACAGGGAGCCTATGGCTACACCTTC.

The J gene is TRBJ2-7, the V gene TRBV4-1, with D possibly TRBD2 on 7 matching bases. Germline V gene data show CDR1 as MGHRA and CDR2 as YSYEKL. The CDR3 is made up of 16 amino acids. Deletions cut 0 bases from V and 3 bases from J, with 15 bases between. CDR3 bases: TGCGCCAGCAGCCAAGATCGGGGGGCTGTAATCTACGAGCAGTACTTC. Translation: CASSQDRGAVIYEQYF.

This clone has just a few counts. This chain links TRBV30 with TRBJ1-5; D is possibly TRBD1 (5 bases). Deletions cut 2 bases from V and 9 bases from J, with 20 bases between. Germline V gene sequence: CDR1 GTSNPN, CDR2 SVGIG (reference sequence). The CDR3 totals 15 residues. Here the CDR3 reads CAWSLGQGGFTPQHF. The CDR3 DNA reads TGTGCCTGGAGTTTGGGGCAGGGAGGGTTCACGCCCCAGCATTTT.

V gene TRBV11-2 combines with J gene TRBJ2-3; no clear D. Between the trimmed V and J ends, which lost 5 bases and 0 bases, there was a span of 12 bases. Germline CDR1 and CDR2: SGHAT and FQNNGV. CDR3 length: 15 residues. For the CDR3, the DNA is TGTGCCAGCAGCCCGTACCCCGGGAGCACAGATACGCAGTATTTT. This sequence encodes CASSPYPGSTDTQYF.

This chain links TRBV5-5 with TRBJ1-3, with D possibly TRBD1 on 6 matching bases. V dropped 1 base and J dropped 0 bases, with 11 bases sitting between them. Germline loops: CDR1 SGHKS, CDR2 YYEKEE (reference sequence). The CDR3 runs 16 residues. The CDR3 is CASSLHDRISGNTIYF. CDR3 coding DNA: TGTGCCAGCAGCTTGCATGACAGGATCTCTGGAAACACCATATATTTT.

CDR3 region: CASSVTGGFTGELFF. In DNA form, the CDR3 reads TGTGCCAGCAGCGTAACAGGGGGCTTCACCGGGGAGCTGTTTTTT. The rearrangement links TRBV9 to TRBJ2-2; 9 nucleotides align to TRBD1. The J segment lost 4 bases and the V segment lost 1 base, leaving 2 bases of the junction unmatched. The germline gives CDR1 SGDLS, CDR2 YYNGEE. This CDR3 contains 15 residues.

The rearrangement links TRBV9 to TRBJ2-3; 11 nucleotides line up with TRBD1. Germline assignment: CDR1 SGDLS and CDR2 YYNGEE. V lost 3 bases, J lost 1 base, and 4 bases stayed unmatched. The CDR3 contains 16 residues. The CDR3 DNA reads as TGTGCCAGCAGCGAGACGGGACAGGGGGGCACAGATACGCAGTATTTT. It yields the protein CASSETGQGGTDTQYF.

This clone was seen only once. The gene calls are TRBV28 and TRBJ2-5; 8 nucleotides match TRBD1. The CDR3 has 14 amino acids. The J segment lost 4 bases and the V segment lost 6 bases, leaving 7 bases of the junction unmatched. From germline, CDR1 is MDHEN and CDR2 SYDVKM. CDR3 sequence: CASRRWTGRETQYF. CDR3 sequence (DNA): TGTGCCAGCAGACGCTGGACAGGGCGAGAGACCCAGTACTTC. Full variable domain (missing parts from reference TRBV28 and TRBJ2-5): DVKVTQSSRYLVKRTGEKVFLECVQDMDHENMFWYRQDPGLGLRLIYFSYDVKMKEKGDIPEGYSVSREKKERFSLILESASTNQTSMYLCASRRWTGRETQYFGPGTRLLVL.

The V gene is TRBV9, the J gene TRBJ2-3; D might be TRBD1 (5 bases). Trimming stripped 1 base from V and 1 base from J, with 10 bases between. The CDR3 length is 15 residues. The germline CDR1 and CDR2 sequences are SGDLS and YYNGEE. The CDR3: CASSVSGARTDTQYF. The CDR3, as DNA: TGTGCCAGCAGCGTAAGTGGGGCTCGCACAGATACGCAGTATTTT.

This clone is deemed medium-sized. The chain is built from TRBV28 and TRBJ1-1; D is unclear. Germline loops: CDR1 MDHEN, CDR2 SYDVKM. V dropped 3 bases and J dropped 0 bases, with 11 bases sitting between them. The CDR3 contains 15 residues. The CDR3 loop reads CASSLEALMNTEAFF. CDR3 bases: TGTGCCAGCAGTTTGGAGGCTTTGATGAACACTGAAGCTTTCTTT.

This clone occurred once. This chain uses TRBV7-9 with TRBJ1-2, with D possibly matching TRBD1 (5 bases). Germline loops: CDR1 SEHNR, CDR2 FQNEAQ (reference sequence). Between the trimmed V and J ends, which lost 4 bases and 3 bases, there was a span of 9 bases. The CDR3 is 13 amino acids. CDR3 sequence (DNA): TGTGCCAGCAGCTACGGGACTGACTATGGCTACACCTTC. It specifies CASSYGTDYGYTF.

V is TRBV5-8 and J is TRBJ1-1; D not resolved. Per germline, CDR1 SGHTS and CDR2 YDEGEE. This CDR3 spans 10 amino acids. V was trimmed by 4 bases and J by 10 bases, leaving 8 bases between them. The CDR3 sequence is CASSDIRAFF. The DNA for the CDR3 is TGTGCCAGCAGCGACATCAGAGCTTTCTTT.

The chain employs TRBV19 and TRBJ1-5, with 9 bases lining up with TRBD1. Germline V CDR1 and CDR2: LNHDA, SQIVND (reference sequence). CDR3 length equals 14 residues. V lost 6 bases and J lost 5; bases outside the gene matches: 5. CDR3 coding DNA: TGTGCCAGTAGCCCGGACAGGGGATATCAGCCCCAGCATTTT. The encoded protein is CASSPDRGYQPQHF.

The chain recombines TRBV5-1 with TRBJ2-3; tentative D call: TRBD2 (6 bases). V lost 1 base, J lost 11 bases, and 17 bases lay in between. The CDR3 has 14 residues. The germline gives CDR1 SGHRS, CDR2 YFSETQ. In DNA form, the CDR3 reads TGCGCCAGCAGCTTGTGGAGGGCCGGTAGGGGGCAGTATTTT. It specifies CASSLWRAGRGQYF.

This chain links TRBV9 with TRBJ1-2; D not certain. This CDR3 is built from 14 residues. V lost 0 bases and J lost 2, with 8 bases in between. In germline, CDR1 is SGDLS, CDR2 YYNGEE. CDR3 DNA: TGTGCCAGCAGCGTAGGTGTAGAGAACTATGGCTACACCTTC. Translation gives CASSVGVENYGYTF.

This clone has only one observation. CDR3 in DNA: TGTGCCAGCAGCGCGAACTCTGGAAACACCATATATTTT. This gives the protein CASSANSGNTIYF. The V call is TRBV2, the J call TRBJ1-3; no definite D call. CDR1 and CDR2 from the germline V gene are SNHLY and FYNNEI. V lost 6 bases and J lost 0, with 6 bases in between. The CDR3 is 13 amino acids.

CDR3 sequence reads: CASSATSGRSREQYF. The CDR3 nucleotides are TGTGCCAGCTCTGCGACTAGCGGGAGGTCGCGGGAGCAGTACTTC. The V call is TRBV7-8, the J call TRBJ2-7; 13 nucleotides line up with TRBD2. Losses at the gene ends were 8 bases for V and 7 bases for J; bases not matched to a gene: 11. From germline, CDR1 is SGHVS and CDR2 FQNEAQ. This CDR3 contains 15 residues.

The chain uses TRBV10-1 and TRBJ1-3; tentative D call: TRBD1 (6 bases). This CDR3 is built from 15 residues. Germline lookup yields CDR1 WNHNN and CDR2 SYGVQD (reference sequence). Trimming removed 6 bases from V and 6 bases from J, with 18 bases in between. CDR3 residues: CASRPKTGRLNTIYF. CDR3 bases: TGCGCCAGCAGACCTAAGACAGGTCGATTAAACACCATATATTTT.

The chain's CDR3 is CASSWPATGSEASGANVLTF. CDR3 nucleotide sequence: TGCGCCAGCAGTTGGCCCGCGACAGGGTCAGAGGCCTCTGGGGCCAACGTCCTGACTTTC. The chain employs TRBV5-1 and TRBJ2-6; 7 bases fit TRBD1. Looked up from germline, CDR1 is SGHRS and CDR2 is YFSETQ. The V gene end was trimmed by 5 bases and the J gene end by 0 bases; junction bases not matched to a gene: 17. The CDR3 spans 20 residues.

The chain is built from TRBV9 and TRBJ1-5; a weak D match, TRBD1 (6 bases). CDR1 is SGDLS and CDR2 is YYNGEE in the germline V gene. Trimming cost V 3 bases and J 0 bases, with 10 bases left between them. The CDR3 covers 15 residues. CDR3 residues: CASSEGVYSNQPQHF. The DNA for the CDR3 is TGTGCCAGCAGCGAGGGGGTTTATAGCAATCAGCCCCAGCATTTT. Based on the CDR3 plus reference TRBV9 and TRBJ1-5, the full variable domain is DSGVTQTPKHLITATGQRVTLRCSPRSGDLSVYWYQQSLDQGLQFLIQYYNGEERAKGNILERFSAQQFPDLHSELNLSSLELGDSALYFCASSEGVYSNQPQHFGDGTRLSIL.

The chain recombines TRBV6-6 with TRBJ1-1; TRBD1 matches at 9 bases. V trimming: 2 bases; J trimming: 1 base; junction bases outside the gene matches: 2. This CDR3 is built from 15 residues. Germline CDR1 is MNHNY and CDR2 is SVGAGI (reference sequence). The DNA for the CDR3 is TGTGCCAGCAGTTACACGGACAGGGGGAACACTGAAGCTTTCTTT. This translates into CASSYTDRGNTEAFF.